The sequence of this T cell receptor (beta chain) was determined in a study of shared clonotypes between healthy human individuals. Study-level results: Among donors, clonotype sharing was expected to be affected by sequencing depth.

For this clone: No antigen is known for it.

Execution of the assay was at deep level. Clones were sequenced by immunoSEQ multiplex PCR, and TCRdb holds only the in-frame ones, with some missing. The top ten clones hold under 15% of a sample with 400,000 to 500,000 clones, approximately 80% of them seen once. Germline V gene data show CDR1 as SNHLY and CDR2 as FYNNEI. The CDR3 runs 14 residues. Trimming stripped 2 bases from V and 0 bases from J, with 7 bases between. V is TRBV2 and J is TRBJ1-1; the D is unclear. Sequenced material: PBMCs. The sequence was collected from a woman in her forties in good health. Some clones in this sample may be carry-over from other donors' samples. CDR3 amino acids: CASSEYGLNTEAFF. CDR3 coding DNA: TGTGCCAGCAGTGAATACGGGCTGAACACTGAAGCTTTCTTT.